The entry below describes one T cell receptor (beta chain). Its matching antigen is unknown. The data were produced by immunoSEQ multiplex PCR, yet TCRdb's version contains in-frame clones alone and is incomplete. The sample contains 17,000 or so clones, 86% of which appear only once. The CDR3 spans 16 residues. Trimming left V 0 bases short and J 4 bases short, with 13 bases between. Germline CDR1 and CDR2: SGHRS and YFSETQ. These data come from a study of graft-versus-host responses after intestinal transplantation. Study-level information: Those transplanted obtained multivisceral, liver-intestinal, or isolated intestinal grafts. Once they had received anti-thymocyte globulin induction, all recipients took tacrolimus and steroids for approximately 3 years.

Overall study results and limits: Declining HvG levels early post-transplant were linked to peak circulating GvH clone levels. Recipient marrow contained GvH clones, some of which appeared first in ileum or blood.

J is TRBJ2-2 and V is TRBV5-1; D might be TRBD2 (6 bases). This specimen consisted of bone marrow, obtained just under 130 days after transplant. The TCR comes from a human patient who received an intestinal transplant, so some T cells may come from the graft donor. The CDR3 DNA follows: TGCGCCAGCAGCTTGGCCAAGGCGGGAATCACCGGGGAGCTGTTTTTT. Amino acid sequence: CASSLAKAGITGELFF.